This T cell receptor (beta chain) is from a study of regulatory T cells in long-lasting Graves disease. Whole-study results and caveats: Not thyroid tissue but only peripheral blood was studied. Small sample size may have lowered accuracy.

Relying on iRepertoire HTBI primers and Arm-PCR of CDR3 regions, the team built TCR beta libraries. TCRdb analysed the multiplex PCR reads with MiXCR anew, one entry per CDR3 protein. Seen here are 400,000 to 500,000 distinct CDR3 sequences, roughly 21% observed once, and the top ten hold 6.5% to 9%. As to time point: persistent/refractory GD, antithyroid drugs over 5 years with positive TRAb. TCR sequences were obtained from RNA taken from PBMCs. Trimming removed 8 bases from V and 6 bases from J, with 16 bases in between. CDR3 length: 14 residues. Germline CDR1 reads MNHEY; CDR2 reads SMNVEV (reference sequence). This clonotype was recorded many times. Its target is unknown.

V and J are TRBV27 and TRBJ1-4; D unresolved. Sequencing was performed on peripheral blood mononuclear cells (PBMCs), taken when the disease was refractory, from a patient treated with antithyroid drugs. The receptor comes from a female donor with Graves disease. CDR3 sequence reads: CASGPRVSDEKLFF. CDR3 DNA: TGTGCCAGCGGTCCAAGGGTGTCTGATGAAAAACTGTTTTTT.